The clone carrying this TCR beta chain was seen just once. Per the authors' pipeline: How many nucleated cells were present was estimated from reference gene primer amplification. Sequencing used immunoSEQ multiplex PCR; TCRdb keeps in-frame clones, though not all of them. From that table come the V and J calls and clone size; the DNA was used to work out D and trimming. There are more than 95,000 clones in the sample; around 83% occur only once, and 3.2% lies in the top ten. Trimming shortened V by 4 bases and J by 4 bases, and 13 bases separated the two germline ends. Germline CDR1 reads MGHRA; CDR2 reads YSYEKL. The CDR3 extends over 15 amino acids. The sample belongs to a study of blood T cell repertoires in COVID-19. About the research overall: Both acute and convalescent COVID-19 samples were obtained from the United States, Italy and Spain. T cells, B-cell-depleted T cells, or PBMCs provided the cDNA or gDNA that served as material.

V usage is TRBV4-1 and J usage is TRBJ1-4; D possibly corresponds to TRBD1 (6 bases). The material sequenced was peripheral blood. The clonotype was recovered from a woman older than 75 with COVID-19, enrolled during active disease. DNA for the CDR3: TGCGCCAGCAGCCCACTACAGGGTGGTAATGAAAAACTGTTTTTT. It codes for CASSPLQGGNEKLFF.